Following are 4 T cell receptor beta chains from one sample sequenced in a study of blood T cell repertoires in COVID-19. Only in-frame clones appear in the TCRdb table, and some are missing; sequencing was by immunoSEQ multiplex PCR. The sample records 80,000 to 95,000 clones, under 90% being singletons. Sequencing used peripheral blood. The receptors here all came from an older woman with acute or convalescent COVID-19.

The CDR3 reads CASRIGQDGYTF. The CDR3 nucleotides read TGTGCCAGCAGAATCGGACAAGATGGCTACACCTTC. The V call is TRBV28, the J call TRBJ1-2; possible D gene TRBD1, 5 bases. Germline V gene sequence: CDR1 MDHEN, CDR2 SYDVKM. The ends were cut back, 6 bases at V and 6 bases at J, with 11 bases in the middle. This CDR3 is built from 12 residues.

The chain recombines TRBV5-1 with TRBJ2-1; D may be TRBD1 (6 bases). Germline V gene sequence: CDR1 SGHRS, CDR2 YFSETQ. The length of the CDR3 is 15 residues. With 0 bases removed from V and 2 bases from J, the gap between germline ends came to 9 bases. The CDR3 loop reads CASSLVQGPYNEQFF. CDR3 bases: TGCGCCAGCAGCTTGGTACAGGGCCCCTACAATGAGCAGTTCTTC.

V gene TRBV6-5 combines with J gene TRBJ2-7; 8 nucleotides align to TRBD1. The CDR3 loop spans 14 amino acids. Germline CDR1 is MNHEY and CDR2 is SVGAGI. Trimming removed 6 bases from V and 3 bases from J; junction bases left unmatched: 7. The CDR3: CASRGRGQGYEQYV. For the CDR3, the DNA is TGTGCCAGCAGGGGGCGTGGACAGGGCTACGAGCAGTACGTC.

The rearrangement links TRBV19 to TRBJ1-1; D possibly corresponds to TRBD1 (5 bases). V shed 3 bases and J shed 4 bases, with 12 bases lying between them. This CDR3 is built from 14 residues. Germline V CDR1 and CDR2: LNHDA, SQIVND (reference sequence). CDR3 bases: TGTGCCAGTAGTATTGGGCGGGACCCCACTGAAGCTTTCTTT. This sequence encodes CASSIGRDPTEAFF.